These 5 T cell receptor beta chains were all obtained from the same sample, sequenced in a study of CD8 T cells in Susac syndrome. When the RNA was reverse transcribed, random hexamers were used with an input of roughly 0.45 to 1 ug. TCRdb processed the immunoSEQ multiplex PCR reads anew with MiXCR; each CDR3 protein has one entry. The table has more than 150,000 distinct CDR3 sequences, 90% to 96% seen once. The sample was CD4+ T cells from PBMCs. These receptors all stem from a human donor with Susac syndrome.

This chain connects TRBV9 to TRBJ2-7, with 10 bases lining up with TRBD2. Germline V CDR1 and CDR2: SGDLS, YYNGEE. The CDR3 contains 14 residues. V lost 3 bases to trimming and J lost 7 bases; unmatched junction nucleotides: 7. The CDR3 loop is CASSASGGVGEQYV. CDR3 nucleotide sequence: TGTGCCAGCAGCGCGAGCGGGGGGGTAGGAGAGCAGTACGTC.

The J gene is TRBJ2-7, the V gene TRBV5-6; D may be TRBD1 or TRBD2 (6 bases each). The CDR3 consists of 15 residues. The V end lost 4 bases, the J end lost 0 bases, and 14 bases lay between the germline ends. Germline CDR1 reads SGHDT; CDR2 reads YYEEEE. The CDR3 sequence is CASSQRGLSSYEQYF. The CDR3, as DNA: TGTGCCAGCAGCCAACGGGGGCTTAGCTCCTACGAGCAGTACTTC.

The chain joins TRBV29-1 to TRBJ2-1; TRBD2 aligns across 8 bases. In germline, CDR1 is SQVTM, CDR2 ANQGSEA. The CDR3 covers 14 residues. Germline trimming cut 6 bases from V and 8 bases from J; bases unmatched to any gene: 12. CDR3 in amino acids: CSVRPGLVIYEQFF. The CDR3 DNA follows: TGCAGCGTCCGCCCGGGACTAGTTATCTATGAGCAGTTCTTC.

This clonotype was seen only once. The CDR3 sequence is CASKVLGWPSPLHF. In DNA, the CDR3 is TGTGCCAGCAAGGTGTTAGGGTGGCCTTCACCCCTCCACTTT. V usage is TRBV6-5 and J usage is TRBJ1-6, with D unclear. The germline V and J ends were trimmed by 7 bases and 9 bases, with 16 bases remaining between them. The CDR3 is 14 amino acids. Per the germline V gene, CDR1 is MNHEY and CDR2 is SVGAGI.

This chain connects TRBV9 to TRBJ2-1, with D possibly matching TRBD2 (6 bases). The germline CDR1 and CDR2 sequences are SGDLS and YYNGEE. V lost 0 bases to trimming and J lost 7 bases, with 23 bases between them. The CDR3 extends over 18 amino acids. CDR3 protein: CASSVDLQPAGRQNEQFF. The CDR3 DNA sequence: TGTGCCAGCAGCGTAGATTTGCAGCCGGCGGGACGGCAAAATGAGCAGTTCTTC.